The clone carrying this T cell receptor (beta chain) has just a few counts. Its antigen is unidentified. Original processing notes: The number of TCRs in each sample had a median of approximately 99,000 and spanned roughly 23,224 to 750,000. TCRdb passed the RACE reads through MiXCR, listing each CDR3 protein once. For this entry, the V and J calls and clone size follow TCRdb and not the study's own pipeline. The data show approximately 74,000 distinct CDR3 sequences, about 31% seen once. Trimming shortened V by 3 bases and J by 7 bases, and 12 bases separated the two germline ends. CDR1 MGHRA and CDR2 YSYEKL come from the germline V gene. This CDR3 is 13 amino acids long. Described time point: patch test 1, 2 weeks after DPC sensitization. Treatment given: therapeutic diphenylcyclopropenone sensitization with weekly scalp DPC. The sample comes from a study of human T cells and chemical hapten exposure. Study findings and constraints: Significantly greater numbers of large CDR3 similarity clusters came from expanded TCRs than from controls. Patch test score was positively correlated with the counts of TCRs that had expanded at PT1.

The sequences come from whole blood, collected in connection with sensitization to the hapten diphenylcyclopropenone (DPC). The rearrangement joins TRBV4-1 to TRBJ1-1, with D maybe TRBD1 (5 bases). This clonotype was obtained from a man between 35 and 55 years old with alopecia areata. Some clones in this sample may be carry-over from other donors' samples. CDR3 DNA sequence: TGCGCCAGCAGCCACGACGAGACAGTTGAAGCTTTCTTT. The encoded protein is CASSHDETVEAFF.